One sample yielded the 23 T cell receptor beta chains listed below, sequenced in a study of T cell responses to AZD1222 COVID-19 vaccine. Libraries were prepared by immunoSEQ multiplex PCR; TCRdb keeps only in-frame clonotypes and omits some of them. The sample lists about 180,000 clones, nearly 95% occurring once. The sequencing used peripheral blood, collected 28 days after the second AZD1222 dose. These receptors were obtained from an adult who received the AZD1222 COVID-19 vaccine.

This clone was recorded once. The chain uses TRBV29-1 and TRBJ2-2; 11 bases align to TRBD1. CDR1 and CDR2 from the germline V gene are SQVTM and ANQGSEA. The CDR3 length is 14 residues. Trimming took 7 bases from V and 5 from J; bases not matched to a gene: 6. CDR3 loop: CSAGTGGRTGELFF. DNA for the CDR3: TGCAGCGCCGGGACAGGGGGTAGGACCGGGGAGCTGTTTTTT.

The sample holds one count of this clone. Written as DNA, the CDR3 is TGTGCCAGCGGAGGACTAGCCCGCACAGATACGCAGTATTTT. Its protein is CASGGLARTDTQYF. The V call is TRBV2, the J call TRBJ2-3, with 8 bases identical to TRBD2. The length of the CDR3 is 14 residues. The germline V gene encodes CDR1 SNHLY and CDR2 FYNNEI. V shed 8 bases and J 1 base; nucleotides not matched to a gene: 5.

The chain joins TRBV28 to TRBJ1-1; possible D gene TRBD1, 6 bases. V lost 5 bases and J 1 base, leaving 14 bases between the germline ends. Germline V gives CDR1 MDHEN, CDR2 SYDVKM. CDR3 length: 15 residues. CDR3 residues: CASSPPGTKNTEAFF. The CDR3 DNA reads TGTGCCAGCAGTCCGCCCGGGACAAAGAACACTGAAGCTTTCTTT.

V is TRBV30 and J is TRBJ2-1; 7 nucleotides match TRBD1. This CDR3 comprises 14 residues. Looked up from germline, CDR1 is GTSNPN and CDR2 is SVGIG (reference sequence). V shed 2 bases and J 1 base; nucleotides not matched to a gene: 2. CDR3 sequence reads: CAWSRGQSYNEQFF. The CDR3 bases are TGTGCCTGGAGTAGGGGGCAGTCCTACAATGAGCAGTTCTTC.

V gene TRBV5-1 combines with J gene TRBJ1-2, with D hard to call. The CDR3 totals 13 residues. V was cut by 0 bases and J by 3 bases, with 6 bases left in between. The V gene's germline CDR1 is SGHRS and CDR2 YFSETQ. The CDR3 bases are TGCGCCAGCAGCTTGGCGCAGGACTATGGCTACACCTTC. It specifies CASSLAQDYGYTF.

The chain combines TRBV5-1 with TRBJ1-1; D unclear. CDR1 is SGHRS and CDR2 is YFSETQ in the germline V gene. The CDR3 sequence is 12 residues long. The V end lost 4 bases, the J end lost 4 bases, and 8 bases lay between the germline ends. The CDR3, as DNA: TGCGCCAGCAGCAGGCCGCCCACTGAAGCTTTCTTT. As protein: CASSRPPTEAFF.

The CDR3 reads CASSLTGGNTIYF. CDR3 DNA sequence: TGCGCCAGCAGCTTAACGGGTGGAAACACCATATATTTT. V is TRBV5-1 and J is TRBJ1-3; D ambiguous. Trimming stripped 2 bases from V and 3 bases from J, with 6 bases between. The germline V gene has CDR1 SGHRS and CDR2 YFSETQ. This CDR3 contains 13 residues. The entire variable domain, with the rest obtained from reference TRBV5-1 and TRBJ1-3, is as follows: KAGVTQTPRYLIKTRGQQVTLSCSPISGHRSVSWYQQTPGQGLQFLFEYFSETQRNKGNFPGRFSGRQFSNSRSEMNVSTLELGDSALYLCASSLTGGNTIYFGEGSWLTVV.

The chain couples TRBV19 to TRBJ1-1, with 7 bases matching TRBD1. V lost 4 bases and J lost 5; bases outside the gene matches: 16. The CDR3 sequence is 17 residues long. Looked up from germline, CDR1 is LNHDA and CDR2 is SQIVND (reference sequence). The CDR3 DNA reads TGTGCCAGTAGTAAAGAGGTCCTTGGAGGGGGCGAGACTGAAGCTTTCTTT. It yields the protein CASSKEVLGGGETEAFF.

CDR3 region: CASSILVAGGQETQYF. CDR3 bases: TGTGCCAGTAGTATACTCGTAGCGGGGGGACAAGAGACCCAGTACTTC. This chain links TRBV19 with TRBJ2-5, with 10 bases that match TRBD2. This CDR3 is 16 amino acids long. In germline, CDR1 is LNHDA, CDR2 SQIVND (reference sequence). The V gene end was trimmed by 2 bases and the J gene end by 2 bases; junction bases not matched to a gene: 5.

The CDR3 DNA sequence: TGTGCCAGCAGTGCCGAACCTTCCTCGAAGGCTAGAAAAAGCACAGATACGCAGTATTTT. Protein sequence: CASSAEPSSKARKSTDTQYF. V is TRBV6-2 or TRBV6-3 and J is TRBJ2-3; D unresolved. Looked up from germline, CDR1 is MNHEY and CDR2 is SVGEGT. This CDR3 has 20 amino acids. V lost 5 bases and J lost 0, with 27 bases in between.

V and J are TRBV28 and TRBJ1-6; D uncertain. The V end was cut by 4 bases, the J end by 0 bases, with 13 bases between. CDR3 length equals 17 residues. Germline V gene sequence: CDR1 MDHEN, CDR2 SYDVKM. The CDR3 DNA follows: TGTGCCAGCAGTTATGAGGGCCCCAGCTCCTATAATTCACCCCTCCACTTT. As protein: CASSYEGPSSYNSPLHF. Complete variable domain (other parts from reference TRBV28 and TRBJ1-6): DVKVTQSSRYLVKRTGEKVFLECVQDMDHENMFWYRQDPGLGLRLIYFSYDVKMKEKGDIPEGYSVSREKKERFSLILESASTNQTSMYLCASSYEGPSSYNSPLHFGNGTRLTVT.

The J gene is TRBJ1-6, the V gene TRBV5-3, with D possibly TRBD1 on 6 matching bases. TRBV5-3 is an open reading frame, and its role is uncertain. The CDR3 totals 15 residues. Trimming stripped 8 bases from V and 6 bases from J, with 18 bases between. CDR3 amino acids: CARNKGHSLNSPLHF. CDR3 nucleotides: TGTGCCAGGAACAAGGGACACTCACTTAATTCACCCCTCCACTTT.

V usage is TRBV11-2 and J usage is TRBJ2-7; 7 nucleotides line up with TRBD1. Germline V CDR1 and CDR2: SGHAT, FQNNGV. V was clipped by 2 bases and J by 7 bases; unmatched bases: 5. This CDR3 region has 13 residues. The CDR3 nucleotides read TGTGCCAGCAGCTTATGGGACAGCCTGGAGCAGTACTTC. Its translation is CASSLWDSLEQYF.

The rearrangement joins TRBV18 to TRBJ1-3; no definite D call. The CDR3 contains 14 residues. In germline, CDR1 is KGHSH, CDR2 LQKENI. V was trimmed by 2 bases and J by 1 base, leaving 6 bases between them. The CDR3 DNA reads as TGTGCCAGCTCACCATCGATTTCTGGAAACACCATATATTTT. Amino acid sequence: CASSPSISGNTIYF. Full variable domain (remainder filled in from reference TRBV18 and TRBJ1-3): NAGVMQNPRHLVRRRGQEARLRCSPMKGHSHVYWYRQLPEEGLKFMVYLQKENIIDESGMPKERFSAEFPKEGPSILRIQQVVRGDSAAYFCASSPSISGNTIYFGEGSWLTVV.

This rearrangement joins TRBV5-4 to TRBJ2-3, with 10 nucleotides matching TRBD2. The trim removed 1 base at V and 5 bases at J, leaving 7 bases unmatched. Germline loops: CDR1 SGHNT, CDR2 YYREEE (reference sequence). The CDR3 spans 16 residues. CDR3 nucleotide sequence: TGTGCCAGCAGCTTGCGAAGCGGGGGGGTTTTAGATACGCAGTATTTT. This sequence encodes CASSLRSGGVLDTQYF.

The V and J genes are TRBV3-1 (or the pseudogene TRBV3-2) and TRBJ2-3; D gene unclear. The ends were cut back, 0 bases at V and 0 bases at J, with 10 bases in the middle. This CDR3 comprises 16 residues. Per the germline V gene, CDR1 is LGHDT and CDR2 is YNNKEL (reference sequence). CDR3 residues: CASSQDELSSTDTQYF. DNA for the CDR3: TGTGCCAGCAGCCAAGATGAACTCTCTAGCACAGATACGCAGTATTTT.

This chain uses TRBV5-1 with TRBJ1-1; no clear D. Germline assignment: CDR1 SGHRS and CDR2 YFSETQ. This CDR3 is built from 16 residues. Deletions cut 4 bases from V and 0 bases from J, with 16 bases between. CDR3 sequence reads: CASSAMASLVNTEAFF. The CDR3 DNA is TGCGCCAGCAGCGCGATGGCCTCACTGGTGAACACTGAAGCTTTCTTT. The entire variable domain, with the rest obtained from reference TRBV5-1 and TRBJ1-1, is as follows: KAGVTQTPRYLIKTRGQQVTLSCSPISGHRSVSWYQQTPGQGLQFLFEYFSETQRNKGNFPGRFSGRQFSNSRSEMNVSTLELGDSALYLCASSAMASLVNTEAFFGQGTRLTVV.

In DNA form, the CDR3 reads TGTGCCAGCAGCCTTAGCGGGGGGCGCTCCTACGAGCAGTACTTC. It translates to CASSLSGGRSYEQYF. The V gene is TRBV27, the J gene TRBJ2-7; 10 nucleotides line up with TRBD2. CDR3 length: 15 residues. Germline CDR1 reads MNHEY; CDR2 reads SMNVEV (reference sequence). V shed 6 bases and J 0 bases; nucleotides not matched to a gene: 5.

The chain has TRBV2 and TRBJ2-3; D gene ambiguous. In germline, CDR1 is SNHLY, CDR2 FYNNEI. V was pared by 8 bases and J by 2 bases, with 14 bases between. The CDR3 consists of 14 residues. CDR3 region: CASSNQVNTDTQYF. The CDR3 DNA follows: TGTGCCAGCTCGAACCAGGTTAACACAGATACGCAGTATTTT.

The chain joins TRBV18 to TRBJ1-1; TRBD1 agrees at 9 bases. V shed 9 bases, J shed 4 bases, and the junction held 9 bases outside the gene matches. Per the germline V gene, CDR1 is KGHSH and CDR2 is LQKENI. The CDR3 is made up of 14 amino acids. CDR3: CASQQGAWSTEAFF. The CDR3, as DNA: TGTGCCAGTCAACAGGGGGCATGGAGCACTGAAGCTTTCTTT.

This chain connects TRBV10-2 to TRBJ1-1; no firm D call. The CDR3 consists of 14 residues. The ends were cut back, 3 bases at V and 11 bases at J, with 19 bases in the middle. Germline V gene lookup returns CDR1 WSHSY and CDR2 SAAADI. CDR3 loop: CASSDFVVRSGAFF. CDR3 bases: TGCGCCAGCAGTGACTTTGTCGTGCGGAGCGGGGCTTTCTTT.

This chain joins TRBV5-8 and TRBJ2-2, with TRBD1 as a possible D gene (6 bases). The CDR3 runs 16 residues. V was clipped by 4 bases and J by 5 bases, with 18 bases between them. Germline lookup yields CDR1 SGHTS and CDR2 YDEGEE. This chain's CDR3 is CASSLLGTLNTGELFF. The CDR3 DNA reads as TGTGCCAGCAGCCTCTTAGGGACACTAAATACCGGGGAGCTGTTTTTT.

The chain has TRBV7-8 and TRBJ1-1, with no clear D. The germline CDR1 and CDR2 sequences are SGHVS and FQNEAQ. V dropped 1 base and J dropped 1 base, with 7 bases sitting between them. The CDR3 has 14 amino acids. The CDR3 spells CASSLEGGNTEAFF. The DNA of the CDR3 is TGTGCCAGCAGCTTAGAGGGAGGGAACACTGAAGCTTTCTTT. Full variable domain (outside the CDR3, taken from reference TRBV7-8 and TRBJ1-1): GAGVSQSPRYKVAKRGQDVALRCDPISGHVSLFWYQQALGQGPEFLTYFQNEAQLDKSGLPSDRFFAERPEGSVSTLKIQRTQQEDSAVYLCASSLEGGNTEAFFGQGTRLTVV.